The clone carrying this T cell receptor beta chain was seen repeatedly, ten times or more. The germline V and J ends were trimmed by 10 bases and 2 bases, with 17 bases remaining between them. Germline V gives CDR1 LNHDA, CDR2 SQIVND (reference sequence). The CDR3 is made up of 15 amino acids. The time point: newly diagnosed GD, antithyroid drugs for less than 3 months. With RNA extracted from PBMCs as input, the TCR library was made. The data are from a study of regulatory T cells in long-lasting Graves disease. Study summary: Graves' patients, diagnosed recently, had received antithyroid drugs under 3 months.

Arm-PCR of CDR3 regions with iRepertoire HTBI primers generated TCR beta libraries. One entry per CDR3 protein, called by TCRdb with MiXCR from the multiplex PCR reads. Among roughly 560,000 distinct CDR3 sequences listed, 12% were seen once. A further study also used this sample, focusing on T cells in Graves' hyperthyroidism and ophthalmopathy. From that paper: Carried out on the TCR CDR3, a first-round RT-PCR used the HTBI primer set.

The chain recombines TRBV19 with TRBJ2-2, with a weak D call TRBD2 (6 bases). The TCR was taken from a woman aged 25 to 39 with Graves disease. Here the sequenced sample was peripheral blood mononuclear cells (PBMCs), taken at new diagnosis, from a patient treated with antithyroid drugs. The CDR3 spells CATAAGTLNTGELFF. DNA of the CDR3: TGTGCCACCGCAGCCGGGACTCTCAACACCGGGGAGCTGTTTTTT. The full variable domain, with the rest looked up from reference TRBV19 and TRBJ2-2, is DGGITQSPKYLFRKEGQNVTLSCEQNLNHDAMYWYRQDPGQGLRLIYYSQIVNDFQKGDIAEGYSVSREKKESFPLTVTSAQKNPTAFYLCATAAGTLNTGELFFGEGSRLTVL.